Sequencing of this T cell receptor beta chain was carried out in a study of naive and memory T cell subsets (dated by TCRdb to 2016 to 2017). Broadly, across the study: Sorted naive and memory T cell subsets from peripheral blood were analyzed in the study using a UMI-based, open-source pipeline for TCR alpha and beta sequencing. Complete agreement was observed between the functional CMV T cell responses and the IgG serology results. RNA was DNase-treated and reverse transcribed with TCR constant-region primers, mostly using SuperScript III. General study outcomes and caveats: A clonotype was defined as a single alpha or beta chain sequence rather than as a paired alpha/beta receptor. TCR abundance followed a power law with an exponent that was different for naive and memory subsets but consistent across the three individuals. Once error correction was done, more than 90% of naive TCR sequences showed up just once, which made the naive abundance distributions much steeper than those of the memory subsets. The repertoire findings for the naive and memory subsets could not be validated against a ground truth, as none was available. Gini index rose and Shannon and inverse Simpson diversity fell from naive through CM, EM and EMRA in both CD4 and CD8 cells. RNA-based TCR counts may be influenced by expression changes linked to T cell activation and differentiation.

Per the germline V gene, MRHNA is the CDR1 and SNTAGT is the CDR2. From cysteine to phenylalanine, the CDR3 is 14 amino acids long. Only the CDR3 portion is preserved as DNA: 42 bases, with reading frame beginning at the first base. Trimming at the junction amounts to 0 bases on V and 0 bases on J, and the germline ends lie 4 bases apart. TCR alpha and beta chain libraries were amplified separately from the second PCR step onward. CMV status of each donor was established by measuring IFNgamma production from CD4+ T cells after fresh PBMCs were stimulated overnight with CMV viral lysate. CD4 T cells were positively selected using Miltenyi beads, after which CD8 T cells were positively selected from the CD4-negative fraction. Cells stained for CD3, CD4, CD8, CD45RA, CD27 and a live/dead dye were sorted on a BD Aria II into four subsets by CD45RA and CD27. Blood was obtained from three healthy volunteers, and the blood from each volunteer was fractionated into CD4 and CD8 T cells and subsequently into four differentiation subsets. About 0.13 L of peripheral blood was collected from each donor, and PBMC were isolated by Ficoll-Paque PLUS density-gradient centrifugation. The sorted cells were lysed in RLT buffer, after which RNA was extracted using a Qiagen RNeasy kit and kept at -80 degrees C.

Library preparation was by UMI-ligation and nested PCR. The beta constant-region primer was an equimolar mix of two oligonucleotides covering both TRBC1 and TRBC2. A single-stranded oligonucleotide containing the SP2 primer and a 12-nucleotide UMI was joined to the 3' end of the cDNA by T4 RNA ligase 1. Four rounds of PCR, combining the SP2 primer with nested alpha and beta constant-region primers, were used to amplify the ligated cDNA. The ligation reaction was incubated at 16°C for 20-24 hours. PCR2 was usually performed as a SYBR Green qPCR and halted at a preset threshold so that over-amplification would not occur. Apart from the first purification, every purification step used Agencourt AMPure XP magnetic beads. Libraries were quantified by Qubit and checked on a TapeStation, with a main peak expected near 650 bp. Pooled libraries were sequenced on an Illumina MiSeq with v2 2x251 paired-end kits, typically giving roughly 0.9-2.3 million reads per sample. Each sample was pooled at about 4.2 nM, and roughly 4.5-7% PhiX was included to help cluster recognition. In the source study's methods: FASTQ reads processed by Demultiplexor were assigned V and J genes by Decombinator through tag matching that tolerated a single base-pair mismatch. UMIs were used by Collapsinator to correct both sequencing errors and frequency errors arising from PCR heterogeneity. CDR3Translator translated TCRs and extracted CDR3s from the conserved cysteine to the FGXG phenylalanine, flagging non-productive sequences. Repertoires were subsampled to equal numbers of UMI-defined TCRs before Gini, Shannon entropy and inverse Simpson indices were calculated. Within the linear range, a power law was fitted by maximum likelihood to the distributions of clonotype abundance. On one naive CD8 sample, the pipeline and MIGEC gave similar UMI counts, unique TCR numbers and clonal distributions. A set of several thousand CMV-associated CDR3 sequences, compiled from VDJdb and a published dataset, was used to search the repertoires. TCRdb reanalyzed the raw reads on its own, using fastp at Q25 for trimming and MiXCR for clone calling, and kept in-frame beta chains. Merged by CDR3 protein, the rows form single entries marked with the most common genes and DNA. TCRdb, not the original authors, processed these V and J calls. The sample data list tens of thousands of distinct CDR3 sequences, and less than 15% of these were observed just once. The ten largest account for approximately 0.93% of the sample.

Notes on this clonotype: Its antigen target is currently unknown. A read error is possible here, since a much larger clone lies one base away.

The specimen was central memory CD4+ T cells from blood. The label giving this sample's cell subset or site can be read as: central memory, CD45RA- CD27+. The sequence is built from TRBV6-4 and TRBJ2-3; there is no confident call for the D gene. The TCR sequence derives from a human donor in good health. The nucleotide sequence reads TGTGCCAGCAGTGACTCGCCTAGCACAGATACGCAGTATTTT. It translates as CASSDSPSTDTQYF.